The source of this T cell receptor (beta chain) is a study of response to subunit inactivated influenza vaccine. Study-level findings and limits: There was a suggestion from the authors that each seasonal influenza vaccination recruits few new T cells.

The CDR3 is 18 residues long. CDR1 and CDR2 from the germline V gene are MDHEN and SYDVKM. Unmatched junction bases numbered 5, after V lost 1 base and J lost 3 bases. This clonotype was found a few times. What it recognizes is unknown. TCRdb recomputed calls from the RT-PCR reads with MiXCR, one row per CDR3 protein. The repertoire holds 500,000 to 600,000 distinct CDR3 sequences, 10% to 12% seen once, with roughly 9.6% in the top ten. This sample was shared with a second study, whose subject was T cells expressing NK-cell markers. That report adds: cDNA encoding TCR beta was synthesized via 5'RACE template switching incorporating UMIs. Dominant NKG2C+ clonotypes accounted for about 1.0-8% of CD8+ T cells in several donors.

V is TRBV28 and J is TRBJ2-3; 15 bases map to TRBD2. Specimen: PBMCs from blood, collected on the day of vaccination. This clonotype was obtained from a middle-aged man who received an inactivated influenza vaccine. CDR3 in amino acids: CASSLLGLAGGLTDTQYF. The CDR3 DNA reads TGTGCCAGCAGTTTATTAGGACTAGCGGGGGGGCTAACAGATACGCAGTATTTT. Full variable domain (missing parts from reference TRBV28 and TRBJ2-3): DVKVTQSSRYLVKRTGEKVFLECVQDMDHENMFWYRQDPGLGLRLIYFSYDVKMKEKGDIPEGYSVSREKKERFSLILESASTNQTSMYLCASSLLGLAGGLTDTQYFGPGTRLTVL.